These 20 T cell receptor beta chains were sequenced from one sample in a study of Ad26.COV2.S vaccination and SARS-CoV-2 variants. Noted treatment: over 15 received Ad26.COV2.S at low or high dose, single or two shots; about 5 received placebo; per-sample allocation not given. On day 63 after the first injection, vaccine and placebo recipients gave samples. Method: immunoSEQ multiplex PCR; TCRdb's copy keeps in-frame clones and lacks some. The sample holds hundreds of thousands of clones; roughly 90% are singletons and the top ten take approximately 1.5%. Sample: peripheral blood, taken in a trial of Ad26.COV2.S vaccine versus placebo. The origin of the receptors is a person between 18 and 60 years old who received the Ad26.COV2.S COVID-19 vaccine or a placebo.

The chain is built from TRBV23-1 and TRBJ2-5; the D is unclear. TRBV23-1 is sorted into the ORF group, with uncertain function. The V end was cut by 0 bases, the J end by 2 bases, with 16 bases between. The CDR3 runs 17 residues. The CDR3 coding sequence is TGCGCCAGCAGTCAATCGACGATGATAGCCAGACAAGAGACCCAGTACTTC. Its protein is CASSQSTMIARQETQYF.

The rearrangement uses TRBV19 and TRBJ1-1; TRBD1 matches at 8 bases. The CDR3 consists of 14 residues. J gave up 5 bases and V 7 bases, and 9 bases lay outside the gene matches. Germline lookup yields CDR1 LNHDA and CDR2 SQIVND (reference sequence). The CDR3 region has the DNA TGTGCCAGTAAAGCGGACAGGGCAGCGACTGAAGCTTTCTTT. Amino acid sequence: CASKADRAATEAFF.

The J gene is TRBJ2-5, the V gene TRBV24-1, with 12 bases aligning to TRBD1. Germline V gives CDR1 KGHDR, CDR2 SFDVKD. CDR3 length equals 19 residues. V was clipped by 7 bases and J by 5 bases; unmatched bases: 19. CDR3 in DNA: TGTGCCACCAGCGTCGGGACAGGGGGCGGCGGTGGCGTCCGGGAGACCCAGTACTTC. Its translation: CATSVGTGGGGGVRETQYF.

The gene calls are TRBV25-1 and TRBJ2-7; D call uncertain. The germline gives CDR1 MGHDK, CDR2 SYGVNS. Trimming took off 3 bases at V and 5 bases at J, with 5 bases between the two ends. The CDR3 runs to 11 residues. Here the CDR3 reads CASSDLNEQYF. For the CDR3, the DNA is TGTGCCAGCAGTGATCTAAACGAGCAGTACTTC.

This clone was recorded once. V is TRBV4-2 and J is TRBJ1-2; D not certain. V was cut by 2 bases and J by 2 bases, with 9 bases left in between. The CDR3 covers 14 residues. CDR1 and CDR2 (germline): LGHNA, YNFKEQ. CDR3 nucleotide sequence: TGTGCCAGCAGCCAATCAACTGGCAACTATGGCTACACCTTC. This codes for CASSQSTGNYGYTF.

This sequence joins TRBV4-2 and TRBJ2-7, with 8 bases aligning to TRBD2. V lost 4 bases, J lost 3 bases, and 8 bases stayed unmatched. This CDR3 spans 15 amino acids. Germline V gene sequence: CDR1 LGHNA, CDR2 YNFKEQ. CDR3 in amino acids: CASSPGLAGSYEQYF. CDR3 coding DNA: TGTGCCAGCAGCCCAGGTTTAGCGGGGAGCTACGAGCAGTACTTC.

V is TRBV24-1 and J is TRBJ2-3, with D perhaps TRBD1 or TRBD2 (6 bases each). CDR1 and CDR2 from the germline V gene are KGHDR and SFDVKD. The CDR3 has 12 residues. Trimming stripped 5 bases from V and 6 bases from J, with 8 bases between. The CDR3 nucleotides are TGTGCCACCAGTGGGGGGGCGGATACGCAGTATTTT. It translates to CATSGGADTQYF.

J is TRBJ2-1 and V is TRBV19, with D unresolved. V dropped 8 bases and J dropped 2 bases, with 10 bases sitting between them. The CDR3 contains 13 residues. The germline V gene encodes CDR1 LNHDA and CDR2 SQIVND (reference sequence). The CDR3 region is CASSSDPYNEQFF. In nucleotides, the CDR3 is TGTGCCAGTTCTAGTGACCCCTACAATGAGCAGTTCTTC.

The rearrangement uses TRBV12-3 or TRBV12-4 and TRBJ2-1, with D perhaps matching TRBD1 (6 bases). The length of the CDR3 is 13 residues. V was shortened by 7 bases and J by 8 bases, with 15 bases between the two germline ends. In nucleotides, the CDR3 is TGTGCCAGCAACCTATGGGGGCTCGATGAGCAGTTCTTC. Translating it yields CASNLWGLDEQFF.

This chain joins TRBV7-9 and TRBJ2-3, with D perhaps matching TRBD2 (6 bases). Per the germline V gene, CDR1 is SEHNR and CDR2 is FQNEAQ (reference sequence). Trimming cost V 8 bases and J 2 bases, with 23 bases left between them. The length of the CDR3 is 17 residues. CDR3 DNA sequence: TGTGCCAGCTTTAACCCTAGGAGGGGCGGCCTCACAGATACGCAGTATTTT. It encodes CASFNPRRGGLTDTQYF.

Note on this clone: The sample contains more than one DNA sequence encoding this CDR3. The chain carries TRBV7-2 and TRBJ2-7; TRBD1 matches 9 bases. The CDR3 spans 15 residues. Losses at the gene ends were 0 bases for V and 1 base for J; bases not matched to a gene: 1. Germline CDR1 reads SGHTA; CDR2 reads FQGNSA. CDR3 sequence reads: CASSLAGQGSYEQYF. The CDR3 bases are TGTGCCAGCAGCTTAGCCGGACAGGGGTCCTACGAGCAGTACTTC.

The V and J genes are TRBV12-5 and TRBJ1-1; no definite D call. This CDR3 region has 16 residues. Germline V gene data show CDR1 as LGHNT and CDR2 as FRNRAP. V lost 0 bases, J lost 4 bases, and 15 bases lay in between. The CDR3 bases are TGTGCTAGTGGTTTGGTACTAGTCCAGGCCATCACTGAAGCTTTCTTT. It specifies CASGLVLVQAITEAFF.

This clone was observed a single time. The rearrangement links TRBV6-5 to TRBJ2-7; D is perhaps TRBD1 (6 bases). The length of the CDR3 is 14 residues. The germline gives CDR1 MNHEY, CDR2 SVGAGI. V dropped 8 bases and J dropped 2 bases, with 16 bases sitting between them. Written as DNA, the CDR3 is TGTGCCAGCTCCCTCTGGGACAAGACCTACGAGCAGTACTTC. Translated: CASSLWDKTYEQYF.

The chain carries TRBV5-1 and TRBJ1-4; perhaps TRBD1 as D (5 bases). CDR3 length: 15 amino acids. From germline, CDR1 is SGHRS and CDR2 YFSETQ. Trimming pared 0 bases from V and 8 bases from J, leaving 14 bases between. CDR3 protein: CASSLDGSGREKLFF. The CDR3 DNA sequence: TGCGCCAGCAGCTTGGATGGCTCGGGGCGGGAAAAACTGTTTTTT.

The V gene is TRBV4-2, the J gene TRBJ1-1; D is undetermined. Germline CDR1 is LGHNA and CDR2 is YNFKEQ. The length of the CDR3 is 11 residues. V dropped 6 bases and J dropped 11 bases, with 13 bases sitting between them. The CDR3 spells CASRSDMSAFF. As DNA, the CDR3 is TGTGCCAGCAGGTCTGACATGTCGGCTTTCTTT.

The V gene is TRBV27, the J gene TRBJ2-1, with 7 bases that match TRBD2. Trimming at V came to 8 bases and at J to 9 bases, leaving 1 base not matched to a gene. The CDR3 sequence is 10 residues long. Germline CDR1 MNHEY, CDR2 SMNVEV (reference sequence). CDR3 protein: CASGRVEQFF. Written as DNA, the CDR3 is TGTGCCAGCGGGAGGGTTGAGCAGTTCTTC.

The chain combines TRBV6-5 with TRBJ2-7; D remains ambiguous. The CDR3 is 11 residues long. The ends were cut back, 6 bases at V and 4 bases at J, with 7 bases in the middle. Per the germline V gene, CDR1 is MNHEY and CDR2 is SVGAGI. In DNA form, the CDR3 reads TGTGCCAGCAGCAACCAATACGAGCAGTACTTC. It specifies CASSNQYEQYF.

The chain carries TRBV29-1 and TRBJ1-1, with 8 bases aligning to TRBD1. Germline V gene lookup returns CDR1 SQVTM and CDR2 ANQGSEA. The CDR3 loop spans 14 amino acids. J lost 1 base, V lost 4 bases, and 5 bases had no gene match. CDR3 region: CSVAGQAWNTEAFF. As DNA, the CDR3 is TGCAGCGTTGCGGGACAGGCCTGGAACACTGAAGCTTTCTTT.

J is TRBJ1-3 and V is TRBV5-1; D is perhaps TRBD1 (5 bases). V was cut by 1 base and J by 4 bases, with 12 bases left in between. CDR1 and CDR2 (germline): SGHRS, YFSETQ. The CDR3 is 15 amino acids. The CDR3 sequence is CASSLYIGAGNTIYF. For the CDR3, the DNA is TGCGCCAGCAGCTTGTATATAGGGGCAGGAAACACCATATATTTT. Combining the CDR3 with reference TRBV5-1 and TRBJ1-3 gives the whole variable domain KAGVTQTPRYLIKTRGQQVTLSCSPISGHRSVSWYQQTPGQGLQFLFEYFSETQRNKGNFPGRFSGRQFSNSRSEMNVSTLELGDSALYLCASSLYIGAGNTIYFGEGSWLTVV.

The V call is TRBV11-2, the J call TRBJ1-2; 10 bases fit TRBD1. V was pared by 0 bases and J by 13 bases, with 8 bases of the junction left unmatched. This CDR3 has 14 amino acids. Germline CDR1 is SGHAT and CDR2 is FQNNGV. The CDR3 DNA sequence: TGTGCCAGCAGCTTAGAAGGGACAGGGGCCCCCCTCACCTTC. This codes for CASSLEGTGAPLTF.